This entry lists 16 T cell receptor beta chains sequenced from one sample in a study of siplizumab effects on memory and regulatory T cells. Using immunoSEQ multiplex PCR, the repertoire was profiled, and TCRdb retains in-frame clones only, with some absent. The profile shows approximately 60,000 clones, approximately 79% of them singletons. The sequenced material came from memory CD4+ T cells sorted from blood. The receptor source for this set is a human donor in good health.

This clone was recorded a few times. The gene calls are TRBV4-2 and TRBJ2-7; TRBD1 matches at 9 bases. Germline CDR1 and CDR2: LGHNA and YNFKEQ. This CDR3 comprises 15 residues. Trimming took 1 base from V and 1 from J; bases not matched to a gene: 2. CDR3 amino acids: CASSQGQGVSYEQYF. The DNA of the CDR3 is TGTGCCAGCAGCCAAGGACAGGGGGTATCCTACGAGCAGTACTTC.

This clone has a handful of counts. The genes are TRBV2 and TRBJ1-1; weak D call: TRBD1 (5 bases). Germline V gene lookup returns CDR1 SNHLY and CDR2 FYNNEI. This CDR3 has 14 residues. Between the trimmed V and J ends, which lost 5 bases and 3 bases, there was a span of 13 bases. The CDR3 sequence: CASSRPGWDTEAFF. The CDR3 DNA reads TGTGCCAGCAGTAGGCCAGGGTGGGACACTGAAGCTTTCTTT. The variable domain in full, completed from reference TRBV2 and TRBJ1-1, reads EPEVTQTPSHQVTQMGQEVILRCVPISNHLYFYWYRQILGQKVEFLVSFYNNEISEKSEIFDDQFSVERPDGSNFTLKIRSTKLEDSAMYFCASSRPGWDTEAFFGQGTRLTVV.

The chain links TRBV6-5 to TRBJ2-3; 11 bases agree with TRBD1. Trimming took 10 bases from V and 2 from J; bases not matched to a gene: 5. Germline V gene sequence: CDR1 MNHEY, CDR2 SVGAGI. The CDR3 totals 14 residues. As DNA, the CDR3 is TGTGCCACCGCGGACAGGGGGCCCACAGATACGCAGTATTTT. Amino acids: CATADRGPTDTQYF.

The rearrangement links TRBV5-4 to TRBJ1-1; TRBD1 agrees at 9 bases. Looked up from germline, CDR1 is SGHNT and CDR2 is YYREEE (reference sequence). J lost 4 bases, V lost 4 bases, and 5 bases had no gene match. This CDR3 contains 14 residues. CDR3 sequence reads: CASSPTGGVTEAFF. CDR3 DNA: TGTGCCAGCAGCCCCACAGGGGGCGTCACTGAAGCTTTCTTT.

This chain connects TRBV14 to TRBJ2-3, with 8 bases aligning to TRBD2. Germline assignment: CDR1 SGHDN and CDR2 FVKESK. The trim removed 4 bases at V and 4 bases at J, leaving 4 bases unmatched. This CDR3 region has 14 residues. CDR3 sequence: CASSPGGLADTQYF. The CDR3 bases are TGTGCCAGCAGCCCGGGGGGGTTGGCAGATACGCAGTATTTT. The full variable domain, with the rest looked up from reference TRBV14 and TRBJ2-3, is EAGVTQFPSHSVIEKGQTVTLRCDPISGHDNLYWYRRVMGKEIKFLLHFVKESKQDESGMPNNRFLAERTGGTYSTLKVQPAELEDSGVYFCASSPGGLADTQYFGPGTRLTVL.

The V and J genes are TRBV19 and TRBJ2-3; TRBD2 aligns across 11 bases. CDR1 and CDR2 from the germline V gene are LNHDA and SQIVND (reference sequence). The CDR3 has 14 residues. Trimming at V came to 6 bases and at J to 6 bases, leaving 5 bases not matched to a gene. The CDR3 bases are TGTGCCAGTAGGGCTAGCGGGGGGACGGATACGCAGTATTTT. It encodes CASRASGGTDTQYF.

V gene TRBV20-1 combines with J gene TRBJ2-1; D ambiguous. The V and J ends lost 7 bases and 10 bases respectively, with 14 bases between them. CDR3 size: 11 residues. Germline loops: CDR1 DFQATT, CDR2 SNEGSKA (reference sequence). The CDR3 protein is CSVQAETEQFF. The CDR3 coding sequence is TGCAGTGTTCAAGCAGAGACCGAGCAGTTCTTC.

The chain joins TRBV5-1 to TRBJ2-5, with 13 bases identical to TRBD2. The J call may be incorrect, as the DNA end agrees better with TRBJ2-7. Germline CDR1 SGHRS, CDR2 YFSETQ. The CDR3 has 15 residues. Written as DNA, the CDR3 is TGCGCCAGCAGACCGACTAGCGGGGGGCCCTACGAGCAGTACTTC. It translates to CASRPTSGGPYEQYF.

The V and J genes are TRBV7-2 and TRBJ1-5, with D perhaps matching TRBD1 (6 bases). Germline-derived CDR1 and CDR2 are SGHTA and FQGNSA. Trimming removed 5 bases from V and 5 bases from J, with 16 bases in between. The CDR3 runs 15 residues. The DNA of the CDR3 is TGTGCCAGCAGCCCCAAGTGGGGGGCGCATCAGCCCCAGCATTTT. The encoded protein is CASSPKWGAHQPQHF. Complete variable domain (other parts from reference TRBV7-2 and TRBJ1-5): GAGVSQSPSNKVTEKGKDVELRCDPISGHTALYWYRQSLGQGLEFLIYFQGNSAPDKSGLPSDRFSAERTGGSVSTLTIQRTQQEDSAVYLCASSPKWGAHQPQHFGDGTRLSIL.

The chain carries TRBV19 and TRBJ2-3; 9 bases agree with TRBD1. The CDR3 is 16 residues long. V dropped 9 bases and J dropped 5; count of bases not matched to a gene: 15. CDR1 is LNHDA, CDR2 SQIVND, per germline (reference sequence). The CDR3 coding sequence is TGTGCCAGCGCGTACCCCGGGACAGGGCGAGGAGATACGCAGTATTTT. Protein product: CASAYPGTGRGDTQYF. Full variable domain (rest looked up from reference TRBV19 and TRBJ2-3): DGGITQSPKYLFRKEGQNVTLSCEQNLNHDAMYWYRQDPGQGLRLIYYSQIVNDFQKGDIAEGYSVSREKKESFPLTVTSAQKNPTAFYLCASAYPGTGRGDTQYFGPGTRLTVL.

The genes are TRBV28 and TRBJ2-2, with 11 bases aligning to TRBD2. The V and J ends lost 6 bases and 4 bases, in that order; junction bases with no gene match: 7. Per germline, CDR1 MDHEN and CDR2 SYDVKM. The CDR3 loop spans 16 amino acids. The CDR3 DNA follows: TGTGCCAGCAGCATATTAGCGGGGGGGCGCACCGGGGAGCTGTTTTTT. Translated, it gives CASSILAGGRTGELFF.

Here the CDR3 reads CAWSDPAGRGKRETQYF. CDR3 nucleotide sequence: TGTGCCTGGAGTGACCCCGCGGGCAGGGGTAAGCGAGAGACCCAGTACTTC. V and J are TRBV30 and TRBJ2-5; TRBD1 might be the D (6 bases). The CDR3 has 17 amino acids. V was cut by 1 base and J by 4 bases, with 22 bases left in between. The V gene's germline CDR1 is GTSNPN and CDR2 SVGIG (reference sequence).

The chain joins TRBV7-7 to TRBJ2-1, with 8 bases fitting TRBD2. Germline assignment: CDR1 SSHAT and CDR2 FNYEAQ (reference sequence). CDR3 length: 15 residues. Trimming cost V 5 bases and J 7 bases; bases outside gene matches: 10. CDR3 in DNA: TGTGCCAGCAGCCCGATAGCGGGAAGCATTAATGAGCAGTTCTTC. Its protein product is CASSPIAGSINEQFF.

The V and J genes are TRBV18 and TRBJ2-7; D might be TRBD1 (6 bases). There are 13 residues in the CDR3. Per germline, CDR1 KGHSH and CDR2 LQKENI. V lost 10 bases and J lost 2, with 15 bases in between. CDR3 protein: CATSLDRAYEQYF. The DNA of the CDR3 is TGTGCCACCTCCCTGGACAGAGCCTACGAGCAGTACTTC.

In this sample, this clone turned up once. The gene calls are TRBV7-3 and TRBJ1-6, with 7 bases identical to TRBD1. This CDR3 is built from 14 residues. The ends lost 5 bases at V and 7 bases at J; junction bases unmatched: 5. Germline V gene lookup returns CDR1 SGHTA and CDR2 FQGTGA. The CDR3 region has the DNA TGTGCCAGCAGCCGCGGGACAGCGAATTCACCCCTCCACTTT. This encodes CASSRGTANSPLHF.

The CDR3 sequence: CASSLGQIHYGYTF. CDR3 coding DNA: TGTGCCAGCAGTTTGGGACAGATCCACTATGGCTACACCTTC. The gene calls are TRBV28 and TRBJ1-2, with TRBD1 matching 7 bases. Looked up from germline, CDR1 is MDHEN and CDR2 is SYDVKM. The V and J ends lost 3 bases and 3 bases, in that order; junction bases with no gene match: 4. The CDR3 runs to 14 residues.